The 23 T cell receptor beta chains in this list originate from one sample, sequenced in a study of cytomegalovirus exposure and HLA in healthy donors. The study ran its PCR with 60 Vbeta and 13 Jbeta primers. Some clones are missing from TCRdb's copy, which holds only in-frame ones; the method was immunoSEQ multiplex PCR. Among roughly 100,000 clones listed, roughly three fifths were seen once. The sample consisted of PBMCs. The receptors were sampled from a human donor in good health.

J is TRBJ2-7 and V is TRBV25-1; no definite D call. Trimming took 7 bases from V and 6 from J, leaving 10 bases between them. Germline V gene data show CDR1 as MGHDK and CDR2 as SYGVNS. CDR3 length: 11 amino acids. The CDR3: CASTAGSEQYF. The CDR3, as DNA: TGTGCCAGCACGGCCGGGTCCGAGCAGTACTTC.

V and J are TRBV19 and TRBJ1-6; TRBD1 aligns across 7 bases. CDR3 length equals 14 residues. The germline CDR1 and CDR2 sequences are LNHDA and SQIVND (reference sequence). V shed 7 bases, J shed 7 bases, and the junction held 7 bases outside the gene matches. CDR3 amino acids: CASTSTGINSPLHF. In DNA, the CDR3 is TGTGCCAGTACATCGACAGGGATCAATTCACCCCTCCACTTT.

This rearrangement joins TRBV6-1 to TRBJ2-1; 9 bases are shared with TRBD2. CDR3 length: 14 residues. CDR1 and CDR2 from the germline V gene are MNHNS and SASEGT. V dropped 6 bases and J dropped 4; count of bases not matched to a gene: 4. The CDR3 is CASRASGDYNEQFF. DNA of the CDR3: TGTGCCAGCAGAGCTAGCGGGGATTACAATGAGCAGTTCTTC.

The genes are TRBV4-1 and TRBJ2-5; D remains unclear. Germline V gene lookup returns CDR1 MGHRA and CDR2 YSYEKL. V was cut by 1 base and J by 5 bases, with 17 bases left in between. The CDR3 contains 16 residues. This CDR3 is CASSQGVDGWMETQYF. CDR3 DNA sequence: TGCGCCAGCAGCCAAGGAGTCGACGGGTGGATGGAGACCCAGTACTTC.

The rearrangement joins TRBV19 to TRBJ2-1; TRBD2 matches 7 bases. Per the germline V gene, CDR1 is LNHDA and CDR2 is SQIVND (reference sequence). The CDR3 extends over 17 amino acids. The ends lost 3 bases at V and 8 bases at J; junction bases unmatched: 16. CDR3 coding DNA: TGTGCCAGTAGTATCCGCGCTAGCGGAACGAAGTTGGATGAGCAGTTCTTC. Its translation: CASSIRASGTKLDEQFF.

J is TRBJ2-3 and V is TRBV5-1, with a tentative D call TRBD2 (6 bases). The CDR3 extends over 14 amino acids. In germline, CDR1 is SGHRS, CDR2 YFSETQ. Trimming took off 4 bases at V and 5 bases at J, with 14 bases between the two ends. CDR3 DNA sequence: TGCGCCAGCAGCAAAGGGACTGGCCTAGATACGCAGTATTTT. This encodes CASSKGTGLDTQYF. Full variable domain (missing parts from reference TRBV5-1 and TRBJ2-3): KAGVTQTPRYLIKTRGQQVTLSCSPISGHRSVSWYQQTPGQGLQFLFEYFSETQRNKGNFPGRFSGRQFSNSRSEMNVSTLELGDSALYLCASSKGTGLDTQYFGPGTRLTVL.

The chain links TRBV7-9 to TRBJ2-3; TRBD2 is a possible D gene (5 bases). Per the germline V gene, CDR1 is SEHNR and CDR2 is FQNEAQ (reference sequence). The CDR3 has 13 amino acids. The V gene lost 8 bases and the J gene lost 2 bases, with 11 bases spanning the gap. The CDR3 DNA reads TGTGCCAGCCAAGGACTTCACACAGATACGCAGTATTTT. Translating it yields CASQGLHTDTQYF.

The chain links TRBV27 to TRBJ2-1; D is perhaps TRBD2 (5 bases). V gave up 9 bases and J gave up 5 bases, with 11 bases separating them. The CDR3 is 12 residues long. From germline, CDR1 is MNHEY and CDR2 SMNVEV (reference sequence). The CDR3: CASHGVHNEQFF. CDR3 coding DNA: TGTGCCAGTCACGGGGTACACAATGAGCAGTTCTTC.

The gene calls are TRBV4-1 and TRBJ2-5, with D perhaps TRBD1 (5 bases). TRBJ2-7 explains the end of the DNA better; the J call may be wrong. In germline, CDR1 is MGHRA, CDR2 YSYEKL. The CDR3 is 17 residues long. CDR3 in DNA: TGCGCCAGCAGCCAAGGCCACCAGGGATATCCCTCCTACGAGCAGTACTTC. Its protein product is CASSQGHQGYPSYEQYF.

This CDR3 reads CASSEEDEPPGTGNTIYF. The CDR3 DNA sequence: TGTGCCAGCAGTGAAGAAGATGAGCCCCCAGGGACTGGAAACACCATATATTTT. This sequence joins TRBV6-1 and TRBJ1-3, with D tentatively TRBD1 (5 bases). This CDR3 spans 18 amino acids. V was clipped by 1 base and J by 2 bases, with 18 bases between them. Germline V lookup: CDR1 MNHNS, CDR2 SASEGT.

V is TRBV2 and J is TRBJ2-1; 7 nucleotides agree with TRBD2. This CDR3 spans 15 amino acids. CDR1 is SNHLY, CDR2 FYNNEI, per germline. Unmatched junction bases numbered 11, after V lost 6 bases and J lost 6 bases. Written as DNA, the CDR3 is TGTGCCAGCAGCCACGGACTAGGGGTAGGCAATGAGCAGTTCTTC. Its translation is CASSHGLGVGNEQFF.

The chain links TRBV19 to TRBJ2-7; 9 positions match TRBD1. With V trimmed by 5 bases and J by 6 bases, 5 bases remained unmatched. In germline, CDR1 is LNHDA, CDR2 SQIVND (reference sequence). There are 13 residues in the CDR3. CDR3 DNA sequence: TGTGCCAGTAGTCCAGGGACAGGGCTCGAGCAGTACTTC. Translated: CASSPGTGLEQYF.

This clone showed up just once. V and J are TRBV5-4 and TRBJ2-2; 7 bases are shared with TRBD2. After removal of 1 base from V and 4 bases from J, the junction contained 4 bases not matched to a gene. CDR3 length: 15 amino acids. Germline V lookup: CDR1 SGHNT, CDR2 YYREEE (reference sequence). The CDR3 protein is CASSLSIAGTGELFF. The CDR3 nucleotides read TGTGCCAGCAGCTTGTCGATAGCGGGCACCGGGGAGCTGTTTTTT.

The chain uses TRBV4-1 and TRBJ2-7; a weak D match, TRBD2 (5 bases). V was shortened by 5 bases and J by 2 bases, with 10 bases between the two germline ends. Germline V gene lookup returns CDR1 MGHRA and CDR2 YSYEKL. The CDR3 totals 13 residues. DNA of the CDR3: TGCGCCAGCAGCACGTCCGGGACCTACGAGCAGTACTTC. It encodes CASSTSGTYEQYF.

This clone was seen a handful of times. The chain couples TRBV19 to TRBJ1-5; possibly TRBD1 for D (5 bases). The CDR3 has 18 residues. Trimming stripped 6 bases from V and 0 bases from J, with 21 bases between. Germline CDR1 reads LNHDA; CDR2 reads SQIVND (reference sequence). In DNA form, the CDR3 reads TGTGCCAGTAGCCCTGACAGACTCTCCGAATATAGCAATCAGCCCCAGCATTTT. Translating it yields CASSPDRLSEYSNQPQHF.

CDR3 sequence (DNA): TGTGCCAGCAGCCAAGAGGCCCGACAGGGGGTGGCTAATGAAAAACTGTTTTTT. Its protein product is CASSQEARQGVANEKLFF. The chain couples TRBV4-2 to TRBJ1-4; 9 bases match TRBD1. The CDR3 is made up of 18 amino acids. V lost 0 bases and J lost 3; bases outside the gene matches: 8. CDR1 is LGHNA, CDR2 YNFKEQ, per germline.

This chain joins TRBV4-1 and TRBJ2-5, with 13 bases identical to TRBD2. CDR1 and CDR2 (germline): MGHRA, YSYEKL. The CDR3 contains 17 residues. V lost 4 bases, J lost 0 bases, and 5 bases stayed unmatched. The CDR3 here is CASSPRLAGGYQETQYF. Here the CDR3 DNA reads TGCGCCAGCAGCCCGAGACTAGCGGGAGGTTACCAAGAGACCCAGTACTTC.

In the case of this clone: Germline and junction disagree at one end, which may indicate a read error. The CDR3 loop is CVSSESGGNTIYF. CDR3 in DNA: TGTGTCAGCAGTGAATCAGGCGGAAACACCATATATTTT. This chain uses TRBV6-1 with TRBJ1-3; D remains unclear. CDR3 length equals 13 residues. CDR1 is MNHNS and CDR2 is SASEGT in the germline V gene.

The chain combines TRBV7-2 with TRBJ2-2, with TRBD2 matching 10 bases. Unmatched junction bases numbered 7, after V lost 11 bases and J lost 1 base. Germline lookup yields CDR1 SGHTA and CDR2 FQGNSA. The CDR3 spans 15 residues. CDR3 sequence (DNA): TGTGCCGGACTAGCGGCTCCGATGAACACCGGGGAGCTGTTTTTT. It codes for CAGLAAPMNTGELFF.

V is TRBV5-8 and J is TRBJ1-2, with D perhaps TRBD1 (6 bases). The CDR3 sequence is 15 residues long. V was clipped by 4 bases and J by 0 bases, with 13 bases between them. CDR1 and CDR2 from the germline V gene are SGHTS and YDEGEE. CDR3 protein: CASSKQGGTNYGYTF. CDR3 coding DNA: TGTGCCAGCAGCAAACAGGGCGGAACTAACTATGGCTACACCTTC.

Only a few counts were recorded for this clone. The chain recombines TRBV5-6 with TRBJ2-7, with 7 bases lining up with TRBD2. Looked up from germline, CDR1 is SGHDT and CDR2 is YYEEEE. The CDR3 spans 15 residues. J was trimmed by 2 bases and V by 4 bases; bases with no gene match: 9. CDR3 DNA: TGTGCCAGCAGCCCGACGGGGGGTTCAACCTACGAGCAGTACTTC. This sequence encodes CASSPTGGSTYEQYF.

This chain connects TRBV29-1 to TRBJ2-1; TRBD1 is a possible D gene (6 bases). V was shortened by 6 bases and J by 4 bases, with 16 bases between the two germline ends. The CDR3 sequence is 14 residues long. Germline V lookup: CDR1 SQVTM, CDR2 ANQGSEA. CDR3 loop: CSVDSGLGYNEQFF. The CDR3 coding sequence is TGCAGCGTGGACAGCGGCCTCGGGTACAATGAGCAGTTCTTC.

The V call is TRBV10-2, the J call TRBJ2-1; 7 bases agree with TRBD2. Germline V gene data show CDR1 as WSHSY and CDR2 as SAAADI. V was pared by 8 bases and J by 2 bases, with 6 bases of the junction left unmatched. The CDR3 runs to 14 residues. CDR3 amino acids: CASRGGATYNEQFF. CDR3 sequence (DNA): TGCGCCAGCCGGGGAGGGGCGACCTACAATGAGCAGTTCTTC.